The TCR beta chain described here comes from a study of beta chain features in type 1 diabetes. The study's findings and limits: TCRB CDR3s were moderately but significantly shorter in Type 1 diabetes patients in all four CD4+ subsets.

With respect to this clone: Antigen: not known.

Expressed TCRB transcripts got sequenced, as all isolated RNA was reverse transcribed. Measured with immunoSEQ multiplex PCR; TCRdb has only the in-frame clones, and not every one. The table includes over 200,000 clones, 9.5% to 13% detected once. Populations obtained by sorting all exceeded 98% purity. J was trimmed by 0 bases and V by 2 bases; bases with no gene match: 6. This CDR3 has 17 amino acids. Germline assignment: CDR1 LNHNV and CDR2 YYDKDF (reference sequence). The sequence came from a man between 25 and 39 years old with type 1 diabetes. Sequencing was done on a sample of naive CD4+ T cells from blood. The rearrangement uses TRBV15 and TRBJ2-1; 8 bases line up with TRBD2. The CDR3, as DNA: TGTGCCACCAGCAGACCTCGGGGGGGAAACTCCTACAATGAGCAGTTCTTC. Residues: CATSRPRGGNSYNEQFF.